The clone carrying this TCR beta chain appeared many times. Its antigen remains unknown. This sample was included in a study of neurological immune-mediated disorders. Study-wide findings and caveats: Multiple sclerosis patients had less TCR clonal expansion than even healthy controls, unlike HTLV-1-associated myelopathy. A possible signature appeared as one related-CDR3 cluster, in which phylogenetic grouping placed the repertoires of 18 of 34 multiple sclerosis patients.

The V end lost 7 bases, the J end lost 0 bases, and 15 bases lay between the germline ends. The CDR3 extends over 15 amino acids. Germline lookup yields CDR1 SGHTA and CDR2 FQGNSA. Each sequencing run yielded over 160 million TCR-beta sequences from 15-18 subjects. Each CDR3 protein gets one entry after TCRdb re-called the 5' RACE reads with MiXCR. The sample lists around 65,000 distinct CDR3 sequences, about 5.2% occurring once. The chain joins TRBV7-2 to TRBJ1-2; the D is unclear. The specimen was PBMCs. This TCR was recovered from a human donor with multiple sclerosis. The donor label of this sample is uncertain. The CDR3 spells CASTPGREANYGYTF. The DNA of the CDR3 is TGTGCCAGCACCCCAGGTCGAGAAGCTAACTATGGCTACACCTTC.